The next 14 T cell receptor delta chains were all read from a single sample in a study of γδ T cells in repeated Plasmodium falciparum infection. Vgamma9/Vdelta2+ and Vdelta2-negative gammadelta T cells were flow-sorted from PBMC for bulk sequencing. TCRdb applied CATT to the multiplex PCR reads for clone calling. The sample includes approximately 90,000 delta-chain clones, roughly 0.98% seen only once; the top ten take 9.6%. The sequencing input was gamma-delta T cells from blood. The origin of the receptors is a pool of human donors (malaria-infected and uninfected, not separated).

This clone was seen a handful of times. TCRdb's entry gives the protein of a much larger clone, which mismatches this DNA's translation at residue 3, likely from a read error; the protein reported here is translated from the DNA. This sequence joins TRDV2 and TRDJ3; TRDD3 matches 7 bases. The J gene, not given by TCRdb, was assigned here from a germline match of the nucleotide sequence. The CDR3 is 19 amino acids. CDR1 GEAIGNYY and CDR2 EKD come from the germline V gene. The CDR3 DNA is TGTGCCCGTGACACAGCTGGGGGCCGAAGCTCCTGGGACACCCGACAGATGTTTTTC. Its protein product is CARDTAGGRSSWDTRQMFF.

In its sample, this clone was seen a few times. The TCRdb record carries a much larger clone's protein, which differs from this DNA's translation at residue 9; a read error is the likely cause, and the protein listed here is the DNA translation. The chain recombines TRDV2 with TRDJ1, with TRDD3 as a possible D gene (7 bases). Germline matching of the DNA provided the J gene here, since TCRdb leaves it blank. CDR3 length equals 18 residues. Germline CDR1 reads GEAIGNYY; CDR2 reads EKD. V lost 3 bases, J lost 0 bases, and 22 bases lay in between. CDR3 sequence (DNA): TGTGCCTGTGACGCTTTACTGGGGAATACTTCCTACACCGATAAACTCATCTTT. Its protein is CACDALLGNTSYTDKLIF.

This clone qualifies as medium-sized. Other DNA sequences in the same sample also yield this CDR3. The genes are TRDV1 and TRDJ1, with D tentatively TRDD2 or TRDD3 (7 bases each). Looked up from germline, CDR1 is TSWWSYY and CDR2 is QGS. V lost 4 bases and J 7 bases, leaving 43 bases between the germline ends. The CDR3 totals 23 residues. CDR3 in amino acids: CALGAPFPTNYPLDWGPHTKLIF. DNA of the CDR3: TGTGCTCTTGGGGCCCCGTTTCCTACTAACTACCCTCTTGACTGGGGACCACACACTAAACTCATCTTT.

Comment on this clone: TCRdb shows a much larger clone's protein in place of this DNA's translation, and the two differ at residue 6, likely through a read error; the protein shown is translated from the DNA. The DNA of the CDR3 is TGTGCCTGTGACACCGTGGGGGCGTTGAGAGCCTGGGACACCCGACAGATGTTTTTC. Protein: CACDTVGALRAWDTRQMFF. The genes are TRDV2 and TRDJ3; D perhaps matches TRDD3 (6 bases). The J gene, not given by TCRdb, was assigned here from a germline match of the nucleotide sequence. V was clipped by 0 bases and J by 2 bases, with 16 bases between them. Germline V lookup: CDR1 GEAIGNYY, CDR2 EKD. The CDR3 runs to 19 residues.

This clone occurred a few times. A far bigger clonotype differs at one base, so this is likely a read error. This sample includes further DNA sequences coding for the same CDR3. The CDR3 region is CALGEIRNQPERGVLGDFPTDKLIF. CDR3 DNA: TGTGCTCTTGGGGAAATTAGAAATCAGCCGGAAAGGGGCGTACTGGGGGATTTCCCCACCGATAAACTCATCTTT. The chain employs TRDV1 and TRDJ1; 10 bases map to TRDD3. In germline, CDR1 is TSWWSYY, CDR2 QGS. J gave up 1 base and V 2 bases, and 31 bases lay outside the gene matches. The CDR3 has 25 amino acids.

As concerns this clone: The TCRdb record carries a much larger clone's protein, which differs from this DNA's translation at residue 12; a read error is the likely cause, and the protein listed here is the DNA translation. The chain uses TRDV2 and TRDJ1; the D is unclear. The J gene was missing in TCRdb and was found by matching the end of the DNA to germline. Trimming shortened V by 3 bases and J by 2 bases, and 27 bases separated the two germline ends. Germline V lookup: CDR1 GEAIGNYY, CDR2 EKD. The CDR3 is 19 residues long. The CDR3 DNA sequence: TGTGCCTGTGACGCCATAAGGGAACCCCTCCTCGACTTAACCGATAAACTCATCTTT. It codes for CACDAIREPLLDLTDKLIF.

This clone was seen a handful of times. TCRdb's protein, taken from a much larger clone, differs from this DNA's translation at residue 12, likely owing to a read error; the protein displayed comes from the DNA. This chain connects TRDV1 to TRDJ1, with 8 bases that match TRDD3. TCRdb leaves out the J gene; it was filled in here by matching the DNA to germline. CDR3 length: 21 residues. V trimming: 2 bases; J trimming: 0 bases; junction bases outside the gene matches: 20. Germline values: CDR1 TSWWSYY, CDR2 QGS. The CDR3 DNA reads TGTGCTCTTGGGGAATCACCCTCGTTTACGTTTAGTGGGGGATACACCGATAAACTCATCTTT. It codes for CALGESPSFTFSGGYTDKLIF.

This clone was picked up a small number of times. TCRdb assigns this DNA the protein of a much larger clone, which departs from its translation at residue 9; this likely reflects a read error, and the protein shown comes from translating the DNA. J is TRDJ1 and V is TRDV1; 12 bases fit TRDD3. CDR3 length: 16 amino acids. Per germline, CDR1 TSWWSYY and CDR2 QGS. J lost 9 bases, V lost 4 bases, and 12 bases had no gene match. As DNA, the CDR3 is TGTGCTCTTGGGGGGGGAGACGGGCACTGGGGGATACAACTCATCTTT. This encodes CALGGGDGHWGIQLIF.

Note on this clone: A far larger clone is only one base removed, so a read error is likely. Additional DNA sequences in this sample encode the identical CDR3. The V gene corresponds to TRDV1; no J gene was called; the D call in the table, TRDD3, was not verified against the DNA. The germline gives CDR1 TSWWSYY, CDR2 QGS. There are 23 residues in the CDR3. The CDR3 here is CALGNPLGPRPHLVNYPSDKLIF. DNA for the CDR3: TGTGCTCTTGGGAACCCCCTAGGTCCTAGACCCCATCTGGTGAACTATCCCAGCGATAAACTCATCTTC.

Ten or more counts support this clone. The chain combines TRDV1 with TRDJ1, with D perhaps TRDD2 (6 bases). The J gene was missing in TCRdb and was found by matching the end of the DNA to germline. Germline V gene lookup returns CDR1 TSWWSYY and CDR2 QGS. This CDR3 spans 13 amino acids. V lost 4 bases, J lost 8 bases, and 14 bases lay in between. CDR3 sequence: CALGATSSLKLIF. In DNA form, the CDR3 reads TGTGCTCTTGGGGCAACTTCCTCCCTAAAACTCATCTTT.

As concerns this clone: With only one base between it and a far larger clone, this is likely a read error. Within the sample, other DNA sequences also encode this same CDR3. The chain combines TRDV2 with TRDJ1, with a tentative D call TRDD3 (5 bases). The J gene, left out of TCRdb, was set here by checking the DNA against germline. V lost 0 bases to trimming and J lost 4 bases, with 14 bases between them. CDR1 and CDR2 from the germline V gene are GEAIGNYY and EKD. This CDR3 is built from 15 residues. CDR3 sequence (DNA): TGTGCCTGTGACACCGTCGGGGGGCTTGGCGATAAACTCATCTTT. Translated, it gives CACDTVGGLGDKLIF.

This clone has only a few counts. TCRdb's listed protein matches a much larger clone and diverges from this DNA's translation at residue 14, likely through a read error; the protein shown comes from the DNA. The J gene is TRDJ1, the V gene TRDV2, with 7 positions matching TRDD3. Germline trimming cut 6 bases from V and 2 bases from J; bases unmatched to any gene: 32. The CDR3 runs to 22 residues. Per germline, CDR1 GEAIGNYY and CDR2 EKD. DNA for the CDR3: TGTGCCTGTTGGCACCCTACGTCTTCTAGGTCTACTGGGGTATATTTTACCGATAAACTCATCTTT. Its translation: CACWHPTSSRSTGVYFTDKLIF.

This clone appeared many times. Different DNA sequences within this sample yield the same CDR3. The rearrangement uses TRDV2 and TRDJ3, with 13 bases fitting TRDD3. Germline CDR1 is GEAIGNYY and CDR2 is EKD. The CDR3 length is 19 residues. V was clipped by 3 bases and J by 2 bases; unmatched bases: 6. CDR3 region: CACDHTGGYEAWDTRQMFF. The CDR3 bases are TGTGCCTGTGACCATACTGGGGGATACGAAGCCTGGGACACCCGACAGATGTTTTTC.

There are many counts of this clone. TCRdb's entry gives the protein of a much larger clone, which mismatches this DNA's translation at residue 5, likely from a read error; the protein reported here is translated from the DNA. The chain is built from TRDV2 and TRDJ1; D perhaps matches TRDD3 (6 bases). The germline V and J ends were trimmed by 3 bases and 8 bases, with 30 bases remaining between them. The CDR3 covers 18 residues. From germline, CDR1 is GEAIGNYY and CDR2 EKD. The CDR3 coding sequence is TGTGCCTGTGACGCCGCGAGATTGTGGGGGCACAATGTCAAAAAACTCATCTTT. Its translation is CACDAARLWGHNVKKLIF.